Sequencing of this TCR beta chain was carried out in a study of technical replicates of blood from a handful of donors. Repertoires were generated with immunoSEQ multiplex PCR, while TCRdb's copy carries only in-frame clones and drops some. The sample has some 74,000 clones, 89% seen once. This CDR3 has 14 amino acids. The V gene lost 1 base and the J gene lost 6 bases, with 9 bases spanning the gap. The germline gives CDR1 LNHDA, CDR2 SQIVND (reference sequence). This sequence joins TRBV19 and TRBJ1-4; TRBD1 is a possible D gene (5 bases). The sequenced material came from T cells isolated from PBMCs. The sequence was collected from a human donor in good health. The CDR3 is CASSIGGGDEKLFF. The CDR3 region has the DNA TGTGCCAGTAGTATAGGAGGAGGGGATGAAAAACTGTTTTTT.